This TCR beta chain was found in a study of PD-1 blockade in mismatch repair-deficient tumors. Overall study results and limits: Tumor-resident clones, often absent from pretreatment blood, expanded after pembrolizumab and then contracted.

With regard to this clone: Its antigen is not known.

Assay: immunoSEQ multiplex PCR; the TCRdb copy retains only in-frame clones and omits some. The data show around 120,000 clones, with roughly 90% seen just once and approximately 12% held by the top ten. The germline V gene encodes CDR1 SGHNT and CDR2 YYREEE (reference sequence). V lost 0 bases to trimming and J lost 0 bases, with 6 bases between them. CDR3 length: 15 amino acids. The sample consisted of peripheral blood, taken approximately 71 weeks after starting pembrolizumab. The receptor's source is an adult with mismatch repair-deficient cancer. The chain links TRBV5-4 to TRBJ2-2; D not certain. CDR3 nucleotides: TGTGCCAGCAGCTTGGCGGTCGCGAACACCGGGGAGCTGTTTTTT. Translation: CASSLAVANTGELFF. Based on the CDR3 plus reference TRBV5-4 and TRBJ2-2, the full variable domain is ETGVTQSPTHLIKTRGQQVTLRCSSQSGHNTVSWYQQALGQGPQFIFQYYREEENGRGNFPPRFSGLQFPNYSSELNVNALELDDSALYLCASSLAVANTGELFFGEGSRLTVL.